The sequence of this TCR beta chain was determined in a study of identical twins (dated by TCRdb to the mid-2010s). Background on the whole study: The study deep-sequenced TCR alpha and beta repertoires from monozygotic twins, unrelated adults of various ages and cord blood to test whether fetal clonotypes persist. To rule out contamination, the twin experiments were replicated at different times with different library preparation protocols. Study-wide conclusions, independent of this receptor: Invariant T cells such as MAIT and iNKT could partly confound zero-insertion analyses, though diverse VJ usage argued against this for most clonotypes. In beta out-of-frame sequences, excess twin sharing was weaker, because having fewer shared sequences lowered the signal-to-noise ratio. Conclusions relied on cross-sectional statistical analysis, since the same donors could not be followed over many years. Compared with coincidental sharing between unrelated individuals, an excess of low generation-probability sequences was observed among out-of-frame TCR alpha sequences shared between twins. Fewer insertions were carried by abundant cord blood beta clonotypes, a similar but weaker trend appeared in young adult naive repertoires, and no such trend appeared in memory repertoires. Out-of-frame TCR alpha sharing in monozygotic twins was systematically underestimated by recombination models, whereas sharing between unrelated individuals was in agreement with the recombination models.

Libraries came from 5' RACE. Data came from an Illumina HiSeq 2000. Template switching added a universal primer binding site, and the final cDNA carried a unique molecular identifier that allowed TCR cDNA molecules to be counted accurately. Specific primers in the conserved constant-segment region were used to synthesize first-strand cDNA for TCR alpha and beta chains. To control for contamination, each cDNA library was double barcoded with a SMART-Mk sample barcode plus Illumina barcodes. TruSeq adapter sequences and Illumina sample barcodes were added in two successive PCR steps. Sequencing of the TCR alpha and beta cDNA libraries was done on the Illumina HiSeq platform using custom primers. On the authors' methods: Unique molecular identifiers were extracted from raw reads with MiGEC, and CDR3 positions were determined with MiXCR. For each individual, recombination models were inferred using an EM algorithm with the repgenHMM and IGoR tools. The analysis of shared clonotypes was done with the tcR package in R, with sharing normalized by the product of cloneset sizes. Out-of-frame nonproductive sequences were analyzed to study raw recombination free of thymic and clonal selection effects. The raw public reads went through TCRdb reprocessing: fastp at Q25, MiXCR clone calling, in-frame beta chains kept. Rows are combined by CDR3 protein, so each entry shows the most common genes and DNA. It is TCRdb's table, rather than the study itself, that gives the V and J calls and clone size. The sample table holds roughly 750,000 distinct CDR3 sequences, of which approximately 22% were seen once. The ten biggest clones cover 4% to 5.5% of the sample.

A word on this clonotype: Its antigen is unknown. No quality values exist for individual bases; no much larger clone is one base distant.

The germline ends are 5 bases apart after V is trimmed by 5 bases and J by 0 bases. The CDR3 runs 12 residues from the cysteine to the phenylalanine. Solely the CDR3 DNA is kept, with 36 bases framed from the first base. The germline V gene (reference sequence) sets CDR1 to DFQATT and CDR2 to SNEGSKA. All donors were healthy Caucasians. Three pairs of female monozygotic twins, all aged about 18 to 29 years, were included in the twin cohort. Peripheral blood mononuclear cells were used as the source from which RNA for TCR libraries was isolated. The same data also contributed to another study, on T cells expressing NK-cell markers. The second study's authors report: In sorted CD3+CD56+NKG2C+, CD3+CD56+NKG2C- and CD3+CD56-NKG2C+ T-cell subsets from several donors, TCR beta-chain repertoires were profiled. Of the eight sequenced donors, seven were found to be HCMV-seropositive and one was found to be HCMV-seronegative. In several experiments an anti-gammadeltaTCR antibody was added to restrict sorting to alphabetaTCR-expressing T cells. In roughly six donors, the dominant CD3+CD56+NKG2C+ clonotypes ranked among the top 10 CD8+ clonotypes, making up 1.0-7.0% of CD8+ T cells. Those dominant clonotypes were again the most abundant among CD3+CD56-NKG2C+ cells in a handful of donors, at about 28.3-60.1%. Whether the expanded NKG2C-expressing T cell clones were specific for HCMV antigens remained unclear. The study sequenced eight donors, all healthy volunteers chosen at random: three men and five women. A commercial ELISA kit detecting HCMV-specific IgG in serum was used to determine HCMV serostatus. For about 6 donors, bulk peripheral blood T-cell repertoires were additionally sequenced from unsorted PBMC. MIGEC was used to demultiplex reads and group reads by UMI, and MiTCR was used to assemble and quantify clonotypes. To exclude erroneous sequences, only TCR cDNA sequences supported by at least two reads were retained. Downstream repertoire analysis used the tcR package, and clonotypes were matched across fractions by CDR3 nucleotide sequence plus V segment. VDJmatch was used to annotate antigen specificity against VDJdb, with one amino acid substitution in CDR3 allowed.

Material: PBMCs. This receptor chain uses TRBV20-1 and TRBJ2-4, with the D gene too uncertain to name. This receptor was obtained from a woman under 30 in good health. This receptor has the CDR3 CSAVIAKNIQYF. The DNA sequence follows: TGCAGTGCTGTTATAGCCAAAAACATTCAGTACTTC.